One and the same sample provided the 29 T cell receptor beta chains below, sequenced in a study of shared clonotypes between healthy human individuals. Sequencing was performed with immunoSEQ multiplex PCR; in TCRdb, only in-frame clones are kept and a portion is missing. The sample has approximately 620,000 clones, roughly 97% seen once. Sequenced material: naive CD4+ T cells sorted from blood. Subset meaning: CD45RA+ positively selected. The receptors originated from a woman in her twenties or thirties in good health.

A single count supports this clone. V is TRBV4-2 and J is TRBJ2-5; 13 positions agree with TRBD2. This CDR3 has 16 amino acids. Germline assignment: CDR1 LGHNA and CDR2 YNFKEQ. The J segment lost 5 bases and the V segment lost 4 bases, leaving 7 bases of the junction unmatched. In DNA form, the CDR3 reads TGTGCCAGCAGCCTGACGGGACTAGCGGGAAGGGAGACCCAGTACTTC. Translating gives CASSLTGLAGRETQYF.

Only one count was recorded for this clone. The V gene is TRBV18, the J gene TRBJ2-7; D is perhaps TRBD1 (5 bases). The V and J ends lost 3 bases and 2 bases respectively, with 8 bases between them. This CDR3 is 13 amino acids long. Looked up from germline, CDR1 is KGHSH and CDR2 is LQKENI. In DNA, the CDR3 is TGTGCCAGCTCACCGGACACGGCCTACGAGCAGTACTTC. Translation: CASSPDTAYEQYF.

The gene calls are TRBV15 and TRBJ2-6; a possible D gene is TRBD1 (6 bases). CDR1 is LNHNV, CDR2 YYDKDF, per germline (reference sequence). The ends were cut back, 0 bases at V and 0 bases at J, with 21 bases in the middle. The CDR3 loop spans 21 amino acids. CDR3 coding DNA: TGTGCCACCAGCAGAGATACACCAGGACAGATGTCCAGCTCTGGGGCCAACGTCCTGACTTTC. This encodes CATSRDTPGQMSSSGANVLTF.

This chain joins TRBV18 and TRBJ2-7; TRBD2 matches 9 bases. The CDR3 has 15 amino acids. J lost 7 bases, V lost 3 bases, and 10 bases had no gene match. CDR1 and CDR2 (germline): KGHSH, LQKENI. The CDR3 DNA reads TGTGCCAGCTCACCTGGGACTAGCAGGGCGGGTGAGCAGTACTTC. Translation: CASSPGTSRAGEQYF.

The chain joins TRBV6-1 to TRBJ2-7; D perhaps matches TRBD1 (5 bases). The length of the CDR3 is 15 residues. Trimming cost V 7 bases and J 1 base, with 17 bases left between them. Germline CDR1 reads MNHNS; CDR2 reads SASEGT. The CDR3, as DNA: TGTGCCAGCACGCCGTATGGGCAGGGTTCCTACGAGCAGTACTTC. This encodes CASTPYGQGSYEQYF.

The CDR3 loop reads CASSVDSWDQPQHF. The CDR3, as DNA: TGTGCCAGTAGTGTCGACAGCTGGGATCAGCCCCAGCATTTT. V usage is TRBV19 and J usage is TRBJ1-5; possible D gene TRBD1, 5 bases. The V and J ends lost 5 bases and 5 bases respectively, with 13 bases between them. The germline V gene encodes CDR1 LNHDA and CDR2 SQIVND (reference sequence). The CDR3 has 14 residues.

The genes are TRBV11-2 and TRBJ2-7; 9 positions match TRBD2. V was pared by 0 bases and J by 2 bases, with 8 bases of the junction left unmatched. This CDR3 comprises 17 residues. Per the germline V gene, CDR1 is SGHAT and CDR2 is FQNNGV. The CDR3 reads CASSLDLISGRAYEQYF. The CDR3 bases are TGTGCCAGCAGCTTAGATCTTATTAGCGGGAGAGCCTACGAGCAGTACTTC.

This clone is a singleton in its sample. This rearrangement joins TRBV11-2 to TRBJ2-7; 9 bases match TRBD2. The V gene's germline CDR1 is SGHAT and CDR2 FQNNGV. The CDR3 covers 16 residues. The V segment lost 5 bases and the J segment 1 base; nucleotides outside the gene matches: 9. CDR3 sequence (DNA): TGTGCCAGCAGCAAAGACCGACTAGCGGTATCCTACGAGCAGTACTTC. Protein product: CASSKDRLAVSYEQYF.

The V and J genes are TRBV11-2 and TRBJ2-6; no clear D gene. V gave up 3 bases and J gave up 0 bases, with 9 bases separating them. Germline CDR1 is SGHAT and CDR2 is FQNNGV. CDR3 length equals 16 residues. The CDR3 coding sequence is TGTGCCAGCAGCTTGGGGTTGGGCTCTGGGGCCAACGTCCTGACTTTC. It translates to CASSLGLGSGANVLTF.

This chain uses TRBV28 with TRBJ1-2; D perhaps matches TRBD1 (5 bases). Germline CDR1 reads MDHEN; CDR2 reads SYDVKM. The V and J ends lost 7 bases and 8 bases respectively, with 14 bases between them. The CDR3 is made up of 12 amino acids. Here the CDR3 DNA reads TGTGCCAGCACGGGACGTCTTACGGGCTACACCTTC. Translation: CASTGRLTGYTF.

The CDR3 DNA is TGTGCCAGCAGTTTATACGGTTATGGGGCGGACGAAAAACTGTTTTTT. Translated: CASSLYGYGADEKLFF. This chain links TRBV27 with TRBJ1-4, with a tentative D call TRBD1 (5 bases). Germline assignment: CDR1 MNHEY and CDR2 SMNVEV (reference sequence). The ends were cut back, 1 base at V and 8 bases at J, with 17 bases in the middle. The CDR3 runs 16 residues.

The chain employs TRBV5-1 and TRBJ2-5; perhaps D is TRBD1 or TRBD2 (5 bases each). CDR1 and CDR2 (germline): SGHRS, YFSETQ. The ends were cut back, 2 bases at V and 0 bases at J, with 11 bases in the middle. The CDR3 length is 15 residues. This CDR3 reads CASSFLGAYQETQYF. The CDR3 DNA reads TGCGCCAGCAGCTTCCTCGGGGCGTACCAAGAGACCCAGTACTTC. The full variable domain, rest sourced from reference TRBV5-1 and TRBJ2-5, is KAGVTQTPRYLIKTRGQQVTLSCSPISGHRSVSWYQQTPGQGLQFLFEYFSETQRNKGNFPGRFSGRQFSNSRSEMNVSTLELGDSALYLCASSFLGAYQETQYFGPGTRLLVL.

CDR3: CASSLTSGSFTDTQYF. The CDR3 nucleotides are TGCGCCAGCAGCTTGACTAGCGGGAGTTTCACAGATACGCAGTATTTT. This sequence joins TRBV5-1 and TRBJ2-3; 11 bases fit TRBD2. Trimming took 1 base from V and 2 from J; bases not matched to a gene: 3. Germline-derived CDR1 and CDR2 are SGHRS and YFSETQ. This CDR3 spans 16 amino acids.

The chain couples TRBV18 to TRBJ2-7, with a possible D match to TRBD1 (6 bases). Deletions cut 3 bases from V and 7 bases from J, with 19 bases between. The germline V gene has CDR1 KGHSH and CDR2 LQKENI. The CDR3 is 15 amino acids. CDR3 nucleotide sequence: TGTGCCAGCTCACCGACACAGGGCCGTGGAGAAGAGCAGTACTTC. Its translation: CASSPTQGRGEEQYF.

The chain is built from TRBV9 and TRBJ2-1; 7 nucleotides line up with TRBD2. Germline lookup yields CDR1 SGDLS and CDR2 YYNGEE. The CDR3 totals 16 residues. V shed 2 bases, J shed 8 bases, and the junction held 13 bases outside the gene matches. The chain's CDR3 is CASSVELAPNDYEQFF. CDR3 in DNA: TGTGCCAGCAGCGTCGAACTAGCGCCCAATGATTATGAGCAGTTCTTC.

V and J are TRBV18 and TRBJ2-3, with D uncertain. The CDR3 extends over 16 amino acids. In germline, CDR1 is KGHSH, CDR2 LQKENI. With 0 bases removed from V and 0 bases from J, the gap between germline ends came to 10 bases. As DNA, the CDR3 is TGTGCCAGCTCACCACCGGCCGGTACCAGCACAGATACGCAGTATTTT. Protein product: CASSPPAGTSTDTQYF. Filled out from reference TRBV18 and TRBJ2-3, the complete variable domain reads NAGVMQNPRHLVRRRGQEARLRCSPMKGHSHVYWYRQLPEEGLKFMVYLQKENIIDESGMPKERFSAEFPKEGPSILRIQQVVRGDSAAYFCASSPPAGTSTDTQYFGPGTRLTVL.

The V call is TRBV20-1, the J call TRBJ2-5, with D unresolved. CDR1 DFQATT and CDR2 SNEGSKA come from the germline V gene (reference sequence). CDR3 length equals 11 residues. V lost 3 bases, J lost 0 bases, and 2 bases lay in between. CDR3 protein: CSARYQETQYF. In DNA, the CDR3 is TGCAGTGCTAGGTACCAAGAGACCCAGTACTTC.

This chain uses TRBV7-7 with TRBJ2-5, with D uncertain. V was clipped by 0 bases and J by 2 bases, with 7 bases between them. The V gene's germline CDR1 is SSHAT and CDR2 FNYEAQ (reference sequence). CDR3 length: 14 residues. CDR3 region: CASSLAGAQETQYF. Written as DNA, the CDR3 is TGTGCCAGCAGCTTAGCAGGTGCTCAAGAGACCCAGTACTTC.

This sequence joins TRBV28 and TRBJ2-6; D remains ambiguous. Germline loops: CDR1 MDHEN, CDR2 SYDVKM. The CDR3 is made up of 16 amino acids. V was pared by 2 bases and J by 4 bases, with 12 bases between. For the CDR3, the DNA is TGTGCCAGCAGTTTAGTCCCCCCTCTCGGGGCCAACGTCCTGACTTTC. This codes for CASSLVPPLGANVLTF.

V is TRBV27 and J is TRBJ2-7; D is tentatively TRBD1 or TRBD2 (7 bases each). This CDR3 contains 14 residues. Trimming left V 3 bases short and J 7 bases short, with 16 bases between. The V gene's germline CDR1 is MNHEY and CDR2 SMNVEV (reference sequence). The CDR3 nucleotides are TGTGCCAGCAGTTTCGACAGGGTCGGGGGGGAGCAGTACTTC. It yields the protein CASSFDRVGGEQYF.

Here the CDR3 reads CSAHTSGSGETQYF. The CDR3 coding sequence is TGCAGCGCGCACACTAGCGGGAGTGGGGAGACCCAGTACTTC. The J gene is TRBJ2-5, the V gene TRBV29-1, with 11 positions matching TRBD2. Per germline, CDR1 SQVTM and CDR2 ANQGSEA. The CDR3 is 14 residues long. With V trimmed by 7 bases and J by 5 bases, 9 bases remained unmatched.

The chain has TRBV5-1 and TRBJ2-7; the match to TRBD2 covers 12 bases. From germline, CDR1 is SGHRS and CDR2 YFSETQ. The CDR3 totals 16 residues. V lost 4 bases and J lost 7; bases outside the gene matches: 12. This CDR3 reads CASSPGLAGPFAEQYF. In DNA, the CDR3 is TGCGCCAGCAGCCCGGGACTAGCGGGCCCGTTCGCGGAGCAGTACTTC. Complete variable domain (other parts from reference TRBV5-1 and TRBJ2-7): KAGVTQTPRYLIKTRGQQVTLSCSPISGHRSVSWYQQTPGQGLQFLFEYFSETQRNKGNFPGRFSGRQFSNSRSEMNVSTLELGDSALYLCASSPGLAGPFAEQYFGPGTRLTVT.

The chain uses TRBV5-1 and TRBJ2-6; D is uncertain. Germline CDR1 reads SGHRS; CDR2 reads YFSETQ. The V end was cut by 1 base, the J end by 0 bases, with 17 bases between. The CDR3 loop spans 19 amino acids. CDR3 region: CASSLWWAVSPSGANVLTF. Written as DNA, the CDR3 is TGCGCCAGCAGCTTGTGGTGGGCAGTCAGTCCCTCTGGGGCCAACGTCCTGACTTTC.

CDR3 region: CAARRQGDTEAFF. The CDR3 DNA reads as TGTGCCGCCCGCCGACAGGGTGACACTGAAGCTTTCTTT. The chain joins TRBV28 to TRBJ1-1, with 7 bases that match TRBD1. Unmatched junction bases numbered 9, after V lost 11 bases and J lost 3 bases. This CDR3 has 13 amino acids. The V gene's germline CDR1 is MDHEN and CDR2 SYDVKM.

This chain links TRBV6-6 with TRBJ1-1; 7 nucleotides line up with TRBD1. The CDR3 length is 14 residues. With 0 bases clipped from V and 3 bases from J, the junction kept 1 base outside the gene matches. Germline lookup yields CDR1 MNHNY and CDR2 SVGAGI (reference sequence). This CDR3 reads CASSYSGTDTEAFF. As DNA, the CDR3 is TGTGCCAGCAGTTACTCGGGGACAGACACTGAAGCTTTCTTT.

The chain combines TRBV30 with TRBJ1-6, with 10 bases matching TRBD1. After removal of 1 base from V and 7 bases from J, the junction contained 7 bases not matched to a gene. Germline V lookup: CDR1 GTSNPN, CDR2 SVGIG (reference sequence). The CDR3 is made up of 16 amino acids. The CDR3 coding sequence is TGTGCCTGGAGTGCAAGGACAGGGGGGTCAAATTCACCCCTCCACTTT. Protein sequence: CAWSARTGGSNSPLHF. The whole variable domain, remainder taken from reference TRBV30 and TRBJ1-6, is SQTIHQWPATLVQPVGSPLSLECTVEGTSNPNLYWYRQAAGRGLQLLFYSVGIGQISSEVPQNLSASRPQDRQFILSSKKLLLSDSGFYLCAWSARTGGSNSPLHFGNGTRLTVT.

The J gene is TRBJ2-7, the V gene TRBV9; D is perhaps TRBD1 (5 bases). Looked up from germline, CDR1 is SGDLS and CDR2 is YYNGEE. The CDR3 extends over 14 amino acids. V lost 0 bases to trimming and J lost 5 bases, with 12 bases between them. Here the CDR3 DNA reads TGTGCCAGCAGCGTAGCTGGGGCGCCCGACGAGCAGTACTTC. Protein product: CASSVAGAPDEQYF.

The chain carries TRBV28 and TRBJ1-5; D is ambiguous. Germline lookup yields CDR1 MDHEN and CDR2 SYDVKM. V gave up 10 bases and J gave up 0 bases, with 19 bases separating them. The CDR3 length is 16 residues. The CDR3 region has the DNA TGTGCCACCAAGGGTCAGCTATATAGTAGCAATCAGCCCCAGCATTTT. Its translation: CATKGQLYSSNQPQHF.

The CDR3: CASSPHRAQPQHF. In DNA, the CDR3 is TGTGCCAGCAGTCCTCACAGGGCTCAGCCCCAGCATTTT. V usage is TRBV28 and J usage is TRBJ1-5; a possible D gene is TRBD1 (6 bases). The V and J ends lost 5 bases and 6 bases respectively, with 11 bases between them. The CDR3 length is 13 residues. Germline V lookup: CDR1 MDHEN, CDR2 SYDVKM.